This TCR beta chain was obtained from a study of blood T cell repertoires in COVID-19. In the study overall: The samples span acute and convalescent COVID-19 from the United States, Italy and Spain. PBMCs, B-cell-depleted T cells, or T cells provided the cDNA or gDNA that made up the material.

Trimming stripped 3 bases from V and 1 base from J, with 12 bases between. The CDR3 contains 15 residues. In germline, CDR1 is WSHSY, CDR2 SAAADI. Some clones are missing from TCRdb's copy, which holds only in-frame ones; the method was immunoSEQ multiplex PCR. This sample has under 85,000 clones, with about 86% found just once. V gene TRBV10-2 combines with J gene TRBJ1-2, with a tentative D call TRBD1 (5 bases). Material for sequencing was peripheral blood. The clonotype was recovered from an elderly man with active or convalescent COVID-19. The CDR3 nucleotides are TGCGCCAGCAGTGACCGACGGGACTATAACTATGGCTACACCTTC. It specifies CASSDRRDYNYGYTF.